The T cell receptor (beta chain) under discussion was sequenced for a study of blood T cell repertoires in COVID-19. The CDR3 has 15 amino acids. Between the trimmed V and J ends, which lost 6 bases and 10 bases, there was a span of 19 bases. CDR1 and CDR2 from the germline V gene are MNHNY and SVGAGI (reference sequence). As originally analysed: Nucleated cell counts were estimated from reference gene primer amplification. TCRdb keeps only in-frame clones here, not all; method: immunoSEQ multiplex PCR. That table is the source of V, J and clone size, and D and trimming were worked out from the DNA. The sample includes about 73,000 clones, roughly four fifths of them seen just once.

The chain links TRBV6-6 to TRBJ1-6, with a tentative D call TRBD1 (6 bases). The receptor was derived from a woman between 55 and 75 years old with acute or convalescent COVID-19. The sequenced sample was peripheral blood. This chain's CDR3 is CASRPTGQTVSPLHF. CDR3 DNA: TGTGCCAGCAGGCCTACAGGGCAGACGGTCTCACCCCTCCACTTT.